This paragraph covers one TCR beta chain sequence. This specimen belongs to a study of STAT5B mutations in CD4+ large granular lymphocyte leukemia. Assay used: immunoSEQ multiplex PCR; TCRdb lists only in-frame clones, some missing. The table includes under 55,000 clones, 80% to 90% detected once. CDR1 is LNHDA and CDR2 is SQIVND in the germline V gene (reference sequence). Trimming removed 8 bases at V and 0 bases at J, with 10 bases between. The CDR3 is 14 residues long. This receptor was taken from a human donor in good health. This chain links TRBV19 with TRBJ1-4, with D uncertain. Sequences were obtained from CD4+ T cells from blood buffy coats. For the CDR3, the DNA is TGTGCCAGTCCTGAGGTGTCAACTAATGAAAAACTGTTTTTT. Amino acids: CASPEVSTNEKLFF.